A selection of T cell receptor beta chains follows, all from one sample in a study of blood T cell repertoires in COVID-19. Repertoires were generated with immunoSEQ multiplex PCR, while TCRdb's copy carries only in-frame clones and drops some. The sample has 100,000 to 150,000 clones; 85% to 90% are singletons. What was sequenced was peripheral blood. The receptors derive from a man between 60 and 70 years old with COVID-19, enrolled during active disease. Both conserved end residues are part of each CDR3. The order of the fields is CDR3 length, clone size, J gene, V gene, D gene, CDR3 protein, CDR3 DNA. A D gene is named only where the DNA matches it firmly. A row's size may be missing; if present it is once, few, many or a size class.

cdr3_length: 15; clone_size: -; j_call: TRBJ2-2; v_call: TRBV6-5; d_call: TRBD1; cdr3_aa: CASSVDRVPHGELFF; cdr3_nt: TGTGCCAGCAGCGTGGACAGGGTCCCACACGGGGAGCTGTTTTTT
cdr3_length: 14; clone_size: -; j_call: TRBJ2-7; v_call: TRBV19; d_call: TRBD1; cdr3_aa: CASSNRGAFYEQYF; cdr3_nt: TGTGCCAGTAGTAACAGGGGGGCCTTTTACGAGCAGTACTTC
cdr3_length: 12; clone_size: -; j_call: TRBJ2-5; v_call: TRBV30; d_call: TRBD2; cdr3_aa: CAWTSGAETQYF; cdr3_nt: TGTGCCTGGACTAGCGGGGCTGAGACCCAGTACTTC
cdr3_length: 17; clone_size: -; j_call: TRBJ1-2; v_call: TRBV6-1; d_call: TRBD1; cdr3_aa: CASSKGYEGAGDYGYTF; cdr3_nt: TGTGCCAGCAGTAAAGGATATGAGGGGGCGGGCGACTATGGCTACACCTTC
cdr3_length: 16; clone_size: -; j_call: TRBJ2-4; v_call: TRBV11-2; d_call: -; cdr3_aa: CASRPDYSDHPQIQYF; cdr3_nt: TGTGCCAGCAGACCCGACTACTCGGACCACCCCCAGATTCAGTACTTC
cdr3_length: 16; clone_size: -; j_call: TRBJ2-3; v_call: TRBV9; d_call: -; cdr3_aa: CAGCPSEGLGTDTQYF; cdr3_nt: TGTGCCGGCTGCCCATCCGAGGGACTTGGGACAGATACGCAGTATTTT
cdr3_length: 13; clone_size: -; j_call: TRBJ1-2; v_call: TRBV6-2/TRBV6-3; d_call: -; cdr3_aa: CASSAGPLYGYTF; cdr3_nt: TGTGCCAGCAGCGCAGGTCCTCTCTATGGCTACACCTTC
cdr3_length: 14; clone_size: -; j_call: TRBJ1-2; v_call: TRBV23-1; d_call: -; cdr3_aa: CASSQSTAYDGYTF; cdr3_nt: TGCGCCAGCAGTCAATCGACAGCGTATGATGGCTACACCTTC
cdr3_length: 18; clone_size: once; j_call: TRBJ1-5; v_call: TRBV7-9; d_call: -; cdr3_aa: CASSLGGGGRSGNQPQHF; cdr3_nt: TGTGCCAGCAGCTTAGGAGGCGGCGGACGGTCGGGGAATCAGCCCCAGCATTTT
cdr3_length: 14; clone_size: -; j_call: TRBJ1-2; v_call: TRBV18; d_call: TRBD1; cdr3_aa: CATLEDRGDYGYTF; cdr3_nt: TGTGCCACGCTGGAAGACAGGGGAGACTATGGCTACACCTTC
cdr3_length: 18; clone_size: -; j_call: TRBJ1-1; v_call: TRBV10-3; d_call: TRBD1; cdr3_aa: CAISDGYGRGSGNTEAFF; cdr3_nt: TGTGCCATCTCTGATGGGTATGGCAGGGGGTCGGGAAACACTGAAGCTTTCTTT
cdr3_length: 17; clone_size: -; j_call: TRBJ2-1; v_call: TRBV23-1; d_call: TRBD1; cdr3_aa: CASSQSVRTGRVNEQFF; cdr3_nt: TGCGCCAGCAGTCAATCTGTAAGGACAGGGAGAGTGAATGAGCAGTTCTTC
cdr3_length: 16; clone_size: few; j_call: TRBJ1-5; v_call: TRBV19; d_call: TRBD1; cdr3_aa: CASSRGTGESNQPQHF; cdr3_nt: TGTGCCAGTAGTAGGGGGACAGGGGAAAGCAATCAGCCCCAGCATTTT
cdr3_length: 14; clone_size: once; j_call: TRBJ1-1; v_call: TRBV29-1; d_call: TRBD1; cdr3_aa: CSVQPDRVNTEAFF; cdr3_nt: TGCAGCGTTCAACCCGACAGGGTGAACACTGAAGCTTTCTTT
cdr3_length: 13; clone_size: -; j_call: TRBJ1-2; v_call: TRBV7-9; d_call: -; cdr3_aa: CASSFTDRDGYTF; cdr3_nt: TGTGCCAGCAGCTTCACGGACAGAGATGGCTACACCTTC
cdr3_length: 17; clone_size: -; j_call: TRBJ1-4; v_call: TRBV2; d_call: TRBD1; cdr3_aa: CASRRNPTGGPEEKLFF; cdr3_nt: TGTGCCAGCAGGAGAAACCCGACAGGGGGCCCGGAAGAAAAACTGTTTTTT
cdr3_length: 14; clone_size: few; j_call: TRBJ1-3; v_call: TRBV18; d_call: -; cdr3_aa: CASSLSGSGNTIYF; cdr3_nt: TGTGCCAGCTCACTATCAGGGTCGGGAAACACCATATATTTT
cdr3_length: 15; clone_size: -; j_call: TRBJ1-4; v_call: TRBV19; d_call: -; cdr3_aa: CASSIRAQPNEKLFF; cdr3_nt: TGTGCCAGTAGTATTCGCGCACAGCCTAATGAAAAACTGTTTTTT
cdr3_length: 19; clone_size: -; j_call: TRBJ2-1; v_call: TRBV7-2; d_call: TRBD2; cdr3_aa: CASSLAPRGGPGSYNEQFF; cdr3_nt: TGTGCCAGCAGCTTAGCGCCGCGGGGGGGCCCGGGCTCCTACAATGAGCAGTTCTTC
cdr3_length: 15; clone_size: -; j_call: TRBJ1-5; v_call: TRBV4-1; d_call: -; cdr3_aa: CASSQERDRGQPQHF; cdr3_nt: TGCGCCAGCAGCCAAGAAAGAGACAGAGGACAGCCCCAGCATTTT
cdr3_length: 18; clone_size: -; j_call: TRBJ1-5; v_call: TRBV4-1; d_call: TRBD1; cdr3_aa: CASSQDGGPGTVNQPQHF; cdr3_nt: TGCGCCAGCAGCCAAGATGGGGGGCCCGGGACAGTGAATCAGCCCCAGCATTTT
cdr3_length: 12; clone_size: -; j_call: TRBJ1-5; v_call: TRBV11-2; d_call: -; cdr3_aa: CASSQGNQPQHF; cdr3_nt: TGTGCCAGCAGTCAGGGGAATCAGCCCCAGCATTTT
cdr3_length: 13; clone_size: -; j_call: TRBJ1-1; v_call: TRBV7-3; d_call: -; cdr3_aa: CASSAGANTEAFF; cdr3_nt: TGTGCCAGCAGCGCAGGGGCGAACACTGAAGCTTTCTTT
cdr3_length: 20; clone_size: -; j_call: TRBJ2-2; v_call: TRBV14; d_call: -; cdr3_aa: CASSQEERQLLAHTTGELFF; cdr3_nt: TGTGCCAGCAGCCAAGAAGAGAGGCAGCTTTTGGCCCATACCACCGGGGAGCTGTTTTTT
cdr3_length: 13; clone_size: -; j_call: TRBJ1-1; v_call: TRBV12-5; d_call: -; cdr3_aa: CASALGGNTEAFF; cdr3_nt: TGTGCTAGTGCCCTAGGAGGAAACACTGAAGCTTTCTTT
cdr3_length: 14; clone_size: -; j_call: TRBJ1-4; v_call: TRBV7-9; d_call: -; cdr3_aa: CASSLSRGNEKLFF; cdr3_nt: TGTGCCAGCAGCTTAAGTCGCGGGAATGAAAAACTGTTTTTT
cdr3_length: 17; clone_size: -; j_call: TRBJ2-1; v_call: TRBV2; d_call: -; cdr3_aa: CASYRDIRLRSYNEQFF; cdr3_nt: TGTGCCAGCTACCGGGACATTCGACTTCGCTCCTACAATGAGCAGTTCTTC
cdr3_length: 14; clone_size: few; j_call: TRBJ2-5; v_call: TRBV7-9; d_call: TRBD1; cdr3_aa: CASSHNGQGGNQYF; cdr3_nt: TGTGCCAGCAGCCATAACGGACAGGGTGGAAACCAGTACTTC
cdr3_length: 15; clone_size: -; j_call: TRBJ1-6; v_call: TRBV15; d_call: -; cdr3_aa: CATSRGQAYNSPLHF; cdr3_nt: TGTGCCACCAGCAGAGGACAGGCCTATAATTCACCCCTCCACTTT
cdr3_length: 16; clone_size: -; j_call: TRBJ1-4; v_call: TRBV14; d_call: TRBD1; cdr3_aa: CASSQEKGDRAGKLFF; cdr3_nt: TGTGCCAGCAGCCAAGAAAAGGGGGACAGGGCGGGAAAACTGTTTTTT
cdr3_length: 15; clone_size: -; j_call: TRBJ2-3; v_call: TRBV7-3; d_call: TRBD2; cdr3_aa: CASSSHGGAPDTQYF; cdr3_nt: TGTGCCAGCAGCTCACACGGGGGGGCCCCAGATACGCAGTATTTT
cdr3_length: 15; clone_size: -; j_call: TRBJ1-1; v_call: TRBV5-1; d_call: TRBD1; cdr3_aa: CASSLADREVTEAFF; cdr3_nt: TGCGCCAGCAGCTTGGCGGACAGGGAGGTCACTGAAGCTTTCTTT
cdr3_length: 14; clone_size: -; j_call: TRBJ1-2; v_call: TRBV6-5; d_call: TRBD1; cdr3_aa: CASSYLTGGYGYTF; cdr3_nt: TGTGCCAGCAGTTACCTCACAGGGGGCTATGGCTACACCTTC
cdr3_length: 9; clone_size: once; j_call: TRBJ1-2; v_call: TRBV20-1; d_call: -; cdr3_aa: CSAHRGYTF; cdr3_nt: TGCAGTGCCCACCGGGGCTACACCTTC
cdr3_length: 13; clone_size: -; j_call: TRBJ1-2; v_call: TRBV29-1; d_call: -; cdr3_aa: CSVHKTDNYGYTF; cdr3_nt: TGCAGCGTTCATAAGACAGACAACTATGGCTACACCTTC
cdr3_length: 17; clone_size: -; j_call: TRBJ2-2; v_call: TRBV10-3; d_call: TRBD1; cdr3_aa: CASSRDRGRVNTGELFF; cdr3_nt: TGTGCCAGCAGCCGGGACAGGGGAAGAGTGAACACCGGGGAGCTGTTTTTT
cdr3_length: 15; clone_size: -; j_call: TRBJ1-3; v_call: TRBV5-1; d_call: -; cdr3_aa: CASSLSAGSGNTIYF; cdr3_nt: TGCGCCAGCAGCTTGTCTGCGGGCTCTGGAAACACCATATATTTT
cdr3_length: 14; clone_size: -; j_call: TRBJ2-7; v_call: TRBV6-5; d_call: TRBD1; cdr3_aa: CASSYGDRAYEQYF; cdr3_nt: TGTGCCAGCAGTTACGGGGACAGGGCCTACGAGCAGTACTTC
cdr3_length: 14; clone_size: once; j_call: TRBJ2-3; v_call: TRBV29-1; d_call: TRBD2; cdr3_aa: CSEGLAGGGDTQYF; cdr3_nt: TGCAGCGAGGGACTAGCGGGGGGTGGAGATACGCAGTATTTT
cdr3_length: 16; clone_size: -; j_call: TRBJ1-1; v_call: TRBV5-4; d_call: -; cdr3_aa: CASSPLRQSMNTEAFF; cdr3_nt: TGTGCCAGCAGCCCCCTTCGACAGAGTATGAACACTGAAGCTTTCTTT
cdr3_length: 14; clone_size: -; j_call: TRBJ1-1; v_call: TRBV5-6; d_call: -; cdr3_aa: CASSHPRGNTEAFF; cdr3_nt: TGTGCCAGCAGCCATCCCAGGGGAAACACTGAAGCTTTCTTT
cdr3_length: 13; clone_size: -; j_call: TRBJ1-1; v_call: TRBV5-1; d_call: TRBD1; cdr3_aa: CASSWGQGEGAFF; cdr3_nt: TGCGCCAGCAGCTGGGGACAGGGTGAGGGAGCTTTCTTT
cdr3_length: 14; clone_size: -; j_call: TRBJ2-3; v_call: TRBV5-1; d_call: TRBD2; cdr3_aa: CASSATSGLDTQYF; cdr3_nt: TGCGCCAGCAGCGCGACTAGCGGGTTGGATACGCAGTATTTT